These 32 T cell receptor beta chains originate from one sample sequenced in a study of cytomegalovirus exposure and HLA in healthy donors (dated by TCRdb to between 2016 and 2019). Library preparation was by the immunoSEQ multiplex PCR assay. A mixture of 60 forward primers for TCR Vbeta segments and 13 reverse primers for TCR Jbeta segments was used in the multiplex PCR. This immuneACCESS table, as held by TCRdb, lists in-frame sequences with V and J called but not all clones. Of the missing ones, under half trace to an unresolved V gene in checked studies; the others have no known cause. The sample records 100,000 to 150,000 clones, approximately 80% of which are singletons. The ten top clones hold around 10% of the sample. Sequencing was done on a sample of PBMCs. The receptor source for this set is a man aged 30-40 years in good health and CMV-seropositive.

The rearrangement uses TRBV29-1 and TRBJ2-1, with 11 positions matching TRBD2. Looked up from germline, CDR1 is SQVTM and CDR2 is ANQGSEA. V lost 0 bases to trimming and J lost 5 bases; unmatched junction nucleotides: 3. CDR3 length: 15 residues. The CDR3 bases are TGCAGCGTTGAAGATGGGACTAGCGGAGACAATGAGCAGTTCTTC. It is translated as CSVEDGTSGDNEQFF.

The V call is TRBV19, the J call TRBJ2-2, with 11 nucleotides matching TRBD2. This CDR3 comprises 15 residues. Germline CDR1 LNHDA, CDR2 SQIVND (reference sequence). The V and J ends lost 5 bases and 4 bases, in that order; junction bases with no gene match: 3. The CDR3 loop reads CASSYSGGGTGELFF. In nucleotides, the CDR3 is TGTGCCAGTAGTTATAGCGGGGGGGGCACCGGGGAGCTGTTTTTT. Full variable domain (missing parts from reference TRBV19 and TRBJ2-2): DGGITQSPKYLFRKEGQNVTLSCEQNLNHDAMYWYRQDPGQGLRLIYYSQIVNDFQKGDIAEGYSVSREKKESFPLTVTSAQKNPTAFYLCASSYSGGGTGELFFGEGSRLTVL.

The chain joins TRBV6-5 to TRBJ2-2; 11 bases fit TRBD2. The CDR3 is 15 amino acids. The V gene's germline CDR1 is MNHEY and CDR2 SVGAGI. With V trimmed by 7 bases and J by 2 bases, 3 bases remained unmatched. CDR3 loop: CASKLAGANTGELFF. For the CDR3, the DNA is TGTGCCAGCAAACTAGCGGGGGCCAACACCGGGGAGCTGTTTTTT.

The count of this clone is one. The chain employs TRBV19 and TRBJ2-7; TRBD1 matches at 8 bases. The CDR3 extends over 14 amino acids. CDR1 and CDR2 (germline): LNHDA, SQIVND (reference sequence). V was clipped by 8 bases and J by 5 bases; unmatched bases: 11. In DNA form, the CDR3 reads TGTGCCAGTGGAAAGAGACAGGGGACCCACGAGCAGTACTTC. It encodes CASGKRQGTHEQYF.

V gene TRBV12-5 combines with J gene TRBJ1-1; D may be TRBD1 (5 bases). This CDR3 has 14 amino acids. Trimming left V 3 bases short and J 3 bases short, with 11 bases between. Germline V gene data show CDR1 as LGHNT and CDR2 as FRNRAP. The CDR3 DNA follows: TGTGCTAGTGGTTTCTTCGGGGGACACACTGAAGCTTTCTTT. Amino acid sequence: CASGFFGGHTEAFF.

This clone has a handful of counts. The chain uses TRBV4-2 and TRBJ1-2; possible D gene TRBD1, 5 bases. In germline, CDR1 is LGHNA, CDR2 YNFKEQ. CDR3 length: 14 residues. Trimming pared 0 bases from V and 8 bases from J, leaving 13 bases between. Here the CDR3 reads CASSQEGGWDGYTF. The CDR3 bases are TGTGCCAGCAGCCAAGAAGGAGGGTGGGACGGCTACACCTTC.

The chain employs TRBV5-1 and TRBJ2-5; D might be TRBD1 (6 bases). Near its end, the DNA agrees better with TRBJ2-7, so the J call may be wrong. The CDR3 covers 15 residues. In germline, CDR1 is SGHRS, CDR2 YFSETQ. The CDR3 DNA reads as TGCGCCAGCAGCCTAAACCGGGACATCTACTACGAGCAGTACTTC. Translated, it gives CASSLNRDIYYEQYF.

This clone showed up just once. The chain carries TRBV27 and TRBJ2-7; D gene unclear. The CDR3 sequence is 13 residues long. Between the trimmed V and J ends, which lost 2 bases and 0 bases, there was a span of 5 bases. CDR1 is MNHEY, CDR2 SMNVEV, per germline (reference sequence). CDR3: CASSLQVSYEQYF. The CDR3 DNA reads TGTGCCAGCAGTTTACAGGTCTCCTACGAGCAGTACTTC.

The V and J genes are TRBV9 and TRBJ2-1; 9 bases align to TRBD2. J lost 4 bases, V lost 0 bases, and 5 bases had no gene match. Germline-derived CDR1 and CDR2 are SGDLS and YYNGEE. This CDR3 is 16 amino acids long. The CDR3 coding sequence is TGTGCCAGCAGCGTAGGAGCGGGGGGTTTTTACAATGAGCAGTTCTTC. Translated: CASSVGAGGFYNEQFF.

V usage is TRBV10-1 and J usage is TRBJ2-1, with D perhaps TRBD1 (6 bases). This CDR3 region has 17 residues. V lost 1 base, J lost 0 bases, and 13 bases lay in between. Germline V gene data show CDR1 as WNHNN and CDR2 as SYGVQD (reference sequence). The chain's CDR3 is CASSEFRQESSYNEQFF. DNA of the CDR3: TGCGCCAGCAGTGAGTTCCGACAGGAGAGCTCCTACAATGAGCAGTTCTTC.

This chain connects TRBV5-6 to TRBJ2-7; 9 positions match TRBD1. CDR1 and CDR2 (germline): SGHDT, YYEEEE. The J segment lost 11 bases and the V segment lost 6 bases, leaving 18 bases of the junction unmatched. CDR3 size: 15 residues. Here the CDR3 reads CASTPGVGTGYVEYF. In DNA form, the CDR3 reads TGTGCCAGCACCCCAGGAGTCGGGACAGGGTACGTCGAGTACTTC.

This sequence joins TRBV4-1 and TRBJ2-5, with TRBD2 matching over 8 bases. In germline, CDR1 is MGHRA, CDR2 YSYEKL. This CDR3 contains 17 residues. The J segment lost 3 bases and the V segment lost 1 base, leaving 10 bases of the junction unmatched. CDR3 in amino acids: CASSQALSGRAEETQYF. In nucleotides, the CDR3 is TGCGCCAGCAGCCAAGCTCTATCCGGGAGGGCAGAAGAGACCCAGTACTTC.

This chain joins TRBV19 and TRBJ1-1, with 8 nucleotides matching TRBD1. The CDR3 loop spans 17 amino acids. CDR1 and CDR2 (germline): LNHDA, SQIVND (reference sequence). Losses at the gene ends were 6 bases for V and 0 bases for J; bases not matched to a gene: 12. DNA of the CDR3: TGTGCCAGTAGGACTCAAGACAGGGGTGAGGTGAACACTGAAGCTTTCTTT. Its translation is CASRTQDRGEVNTEAFF. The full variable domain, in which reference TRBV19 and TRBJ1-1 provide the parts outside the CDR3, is DGGITQSPKYLFRKEGQNVTLSCEQNLNHDAMYWYRQDPGQGLRLIYYSQIVNDFQKGDIAEGYSVSREKKESFPLTVTSAQKNPTAFYLCASRTQDRGEVNTEAFFGQGTRLTVV.

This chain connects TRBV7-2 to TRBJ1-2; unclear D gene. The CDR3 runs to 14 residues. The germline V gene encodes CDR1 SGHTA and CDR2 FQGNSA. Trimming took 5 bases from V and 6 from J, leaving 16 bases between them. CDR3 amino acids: CASSPDWGKDGYTF. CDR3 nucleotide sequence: TGTGCCAGCAGCCCGGACTGGGGAAAGGATGGCTACACCTTC. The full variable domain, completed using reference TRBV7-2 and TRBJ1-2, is GAGVSQSPSNKVTEKGKDVELRCDPISGHTALYWYRQSLGQGLEFLIYFQGNSAPDKSGLPSDRFSAERTGGSVSTLTIQRTQQEDSAVYLCASSPDWGKDGYTFGSGTRLTVV.

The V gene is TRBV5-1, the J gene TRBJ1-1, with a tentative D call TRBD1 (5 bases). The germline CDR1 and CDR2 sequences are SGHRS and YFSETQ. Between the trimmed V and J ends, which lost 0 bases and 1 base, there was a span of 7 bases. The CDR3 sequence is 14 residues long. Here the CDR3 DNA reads TGCGCCAGCAGCTTGGAGGGGCCGAACACTGAAGCTTTCTTT. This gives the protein CASSLEGPNTEAFF.

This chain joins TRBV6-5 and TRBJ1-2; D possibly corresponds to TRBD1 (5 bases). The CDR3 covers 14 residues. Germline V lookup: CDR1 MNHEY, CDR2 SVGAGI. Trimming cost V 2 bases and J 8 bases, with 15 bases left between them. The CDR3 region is CASSYGAPGKGYTF. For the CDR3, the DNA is TGTGCCAGCAGTTACGGGGCCCCAGGGAAGGGCTACACCTTC.

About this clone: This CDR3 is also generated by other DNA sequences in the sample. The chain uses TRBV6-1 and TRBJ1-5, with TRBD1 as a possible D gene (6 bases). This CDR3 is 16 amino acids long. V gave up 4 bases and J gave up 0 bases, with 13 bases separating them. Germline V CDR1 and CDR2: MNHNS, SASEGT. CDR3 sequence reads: CASSALTGYSNQPQHF. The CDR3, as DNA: TGTGCCAGCAGTGCCTTGACAGGTTATAGCAATCAGCCCCAGCATTTT.

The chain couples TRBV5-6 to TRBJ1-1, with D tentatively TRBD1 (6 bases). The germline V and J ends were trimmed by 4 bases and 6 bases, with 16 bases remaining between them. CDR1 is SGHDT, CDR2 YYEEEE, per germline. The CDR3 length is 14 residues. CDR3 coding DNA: TGTGCCAGCAGCACCACATCTAGGGGGTCTGAAGCTTTCTTT. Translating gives CASSTTSRGSEAFF. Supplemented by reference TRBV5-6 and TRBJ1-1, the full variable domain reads DAGVTQSPTHLIKTRGQQVTLRCSPKSGHDTVSWYQQALGQGPQFIFQYYEEEERQRGNFPDRFSGHQFPNYSSELNVNALLLGDSALYLCASSTTSRGSEAFFGQGTRLTVV.

DNA of the CDR3: TGTGCCAGCAGCTTGGCCTGGAGGGGAGGGACAGATACGCAGTATTTT. Amino acid sequence: CASSLAWRGGTDTQYF. The V call is TRBV5-8, the J call TRBJ2-3; 7 bases agree with TRBD2. The CDR3 has 16 amino acids. The J segment lost 3 bases and the V segment lost 0 bases, leaving 7 bases of the junction unmatched. Germline V gene sequence: CDR1 SGHTS, CDR2 YDEGEE.

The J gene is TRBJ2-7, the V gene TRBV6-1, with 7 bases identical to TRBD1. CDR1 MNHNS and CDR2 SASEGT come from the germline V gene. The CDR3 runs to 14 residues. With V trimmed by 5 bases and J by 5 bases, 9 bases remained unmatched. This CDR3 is CASSTLDRDDEQYF. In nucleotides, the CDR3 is TGTGCCAGCAGTACCCTAGACAGGGATGACGAGCAGTACTTC.

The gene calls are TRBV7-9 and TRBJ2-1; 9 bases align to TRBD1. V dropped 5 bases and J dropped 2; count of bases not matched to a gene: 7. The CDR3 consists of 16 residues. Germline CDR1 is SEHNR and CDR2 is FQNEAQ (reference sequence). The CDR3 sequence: CASSIRDRAPYNEQFF. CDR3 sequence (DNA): TGTGCCAGCAGCATCCGGGACAGGGCCCCCTACAATGAGCAGTTCTTC.

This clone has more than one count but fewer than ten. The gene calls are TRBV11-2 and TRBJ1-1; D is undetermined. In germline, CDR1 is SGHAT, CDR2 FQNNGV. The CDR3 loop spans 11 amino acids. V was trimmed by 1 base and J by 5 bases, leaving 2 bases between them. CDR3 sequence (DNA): TGTGCCAGCAGCTTAGCAACTGAAGCTTTCTTT. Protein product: CASSLATEAFF. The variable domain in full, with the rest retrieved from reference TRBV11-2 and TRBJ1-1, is EAGVAQSPRYKIIEKRQSVAFWCNPISGHATLYWYQQILGQGPKLLIQFQNNGVVDDSQLPKDRFSAERLKGVDSTLKIQPAKLEDSAVYLCASSLATEAFFGQGTRLTVV.

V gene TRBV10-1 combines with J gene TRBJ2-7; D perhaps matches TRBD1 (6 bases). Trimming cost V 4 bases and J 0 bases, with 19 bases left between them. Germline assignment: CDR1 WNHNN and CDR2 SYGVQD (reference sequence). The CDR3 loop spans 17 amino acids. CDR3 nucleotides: TGCGCCAGCAGTGGGTTTACCAGGGGCGAAAACTCCTACGAGCAGTACTTC. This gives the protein CASSGFTRGENSYEQYF.

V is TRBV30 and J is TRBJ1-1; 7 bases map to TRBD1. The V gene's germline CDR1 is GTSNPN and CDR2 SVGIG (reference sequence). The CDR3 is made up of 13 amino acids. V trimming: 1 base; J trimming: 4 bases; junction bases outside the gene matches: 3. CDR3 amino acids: CAWSEDRATEAFF. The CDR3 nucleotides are TGTGCCTGGAGTGAAGACAGGGCCACTGAAGCTTTCTTT.

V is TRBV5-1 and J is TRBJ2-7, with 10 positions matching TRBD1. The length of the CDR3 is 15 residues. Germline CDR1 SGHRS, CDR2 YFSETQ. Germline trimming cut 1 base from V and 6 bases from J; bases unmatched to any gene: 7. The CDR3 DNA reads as TGCGCCAGCAGCTTGTCGGGACAGGGGATTACCGAGCAGTACTTC. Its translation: CASSLSGQGITEQYF.

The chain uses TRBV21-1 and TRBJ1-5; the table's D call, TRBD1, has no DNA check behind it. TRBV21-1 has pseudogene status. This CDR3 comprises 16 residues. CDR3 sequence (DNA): TGTGCCAGCAGCAAAGTAGACAGGCCTAAAAATCAGCCCCAGCATTTT. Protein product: CASSKVDRPKNQPQHF.

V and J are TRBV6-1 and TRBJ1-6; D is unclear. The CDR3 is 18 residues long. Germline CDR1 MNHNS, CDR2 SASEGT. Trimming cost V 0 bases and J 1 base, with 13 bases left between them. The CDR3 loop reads CASSEALLGLSYNSPLHF. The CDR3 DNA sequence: TGTGCCAGCAGTGAAGCGCTTCTGGGCTTGTCCTATAATTCACCCCTCCACTTT.

This CDR3 is CASSLTGNTEAFF. The CDR3 coding sequence is TGTGCCAGCAGCTTGACAGGGAACACTGAAGCTTTCTTT. The genes are TRBV5-5 and TRBJ1-1, with a tentative D call TRBD1 (5 bases). The germline V gene encodes CDR1 SGHKS and CDR2 YYEKEE (reference sequence). V gave up 1 base and J gave up 1 base, with 5 bases separating them. This CDR3 spans 13 amino acids.

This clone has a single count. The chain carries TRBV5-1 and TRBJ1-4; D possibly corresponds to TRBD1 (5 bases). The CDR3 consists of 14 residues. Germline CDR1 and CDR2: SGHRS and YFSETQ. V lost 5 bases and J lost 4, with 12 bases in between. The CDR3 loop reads CASRVTGDNEKLFF. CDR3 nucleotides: TGCGCCAGCAGAGTAACAGGAGATAATGAAAAACTGTTTTTT.

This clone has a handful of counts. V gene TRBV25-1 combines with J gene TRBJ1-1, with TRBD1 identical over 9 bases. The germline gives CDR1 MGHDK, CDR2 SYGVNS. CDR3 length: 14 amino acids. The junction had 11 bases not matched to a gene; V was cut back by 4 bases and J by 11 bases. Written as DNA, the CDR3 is TGTGCCAGCAGTGTTCTTACAGGGGGCGTTGATGCTTTCTTT. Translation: CASSVLTGGVDAFF.

The CDR3 DNA reads as TGCGCCAGCAGCCACCTCGGGCGGGGCTACGAGCAGTACTTC. It codes for CASSHLGRGYEQYF. The rearrangement joins TRBV4-1 to TRBJ2-7; TRBD2 might be the D (6 bases). CDR3 size: 14 residues. Deletions cut 3 bases from V and 3 bases from J, with 12 bases between. From germline, CDR1 is MGHRA and CDR2 YSYEKL.

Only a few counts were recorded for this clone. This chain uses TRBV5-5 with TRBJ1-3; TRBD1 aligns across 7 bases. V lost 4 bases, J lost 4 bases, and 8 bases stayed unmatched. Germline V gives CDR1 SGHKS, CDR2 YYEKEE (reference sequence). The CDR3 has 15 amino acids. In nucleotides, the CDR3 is TGTGCCAGCAGCCCCGTCTACAGGGGCGGAAACACCATATATTTT. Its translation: CASSPVYRGGNTIYF.